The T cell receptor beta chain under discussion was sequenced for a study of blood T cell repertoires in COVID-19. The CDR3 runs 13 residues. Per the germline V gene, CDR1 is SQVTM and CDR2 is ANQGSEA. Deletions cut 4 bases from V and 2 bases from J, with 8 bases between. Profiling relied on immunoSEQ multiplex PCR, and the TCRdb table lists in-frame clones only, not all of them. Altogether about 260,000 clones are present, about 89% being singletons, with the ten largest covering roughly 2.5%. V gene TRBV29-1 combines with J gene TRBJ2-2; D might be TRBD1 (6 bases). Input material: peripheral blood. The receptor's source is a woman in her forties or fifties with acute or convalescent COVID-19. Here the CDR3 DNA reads TGCAGCGTTGCAGGGGAAAACACCGGGGAGCTGTTTTTT. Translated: CSVAGENTGELFF.